Below are 22 T cell receptor beta chains sequenced from a single sample in a study of CD8+ T cells in alopecia areata. cDNA prepared by RNA extraction and subsequent reverse transcription served as the template for sequencing. The protocol was immunoSEQ multiplex PCR, while the TCRdb copy is restricted to in-frame clones and leaves out a portion. Among fewer than 250,000 clones listed, about 60% were seen once. The material sequenced was CD4+ T cells sorted from blood, taken at week 0. All receptors derive from a human donor with alopecia areata.

The V call is TRBV29-1, the J call TRBJ1-1; a possible D gene is TRBD1 (5 bases). Trimming stripped 4 bases from V and 6 bases from J, with 12 bases between. CDR3 length equals 12 residues. The germline V gene has CDR1 SQVTM and CDR2 ANQGSEA. The CDR3, as DNA: TGCAGCGTTGCGAGGGGAGGCGCTGAAGCTTTCTTT. It codes for CSVARGGAEAFF.

CDR3 in DNA: TGTGCCATCAGTGAGAGCGGACAGGGGCCTAATCAGCCCCAGCATTTT. Protein sequence: CAISESGQGPNQPQHF. The chain is built from TRBV10-3 and TRBJ1-5, with 9 positions matching TRBD1. The CDR3 consists of 16 residues. The V segment lost 2 bases and the J segment 4 bases; nucleotides outside the gene matches: 6. Germline CDR1 reads ENHRY; CDR2 reads SYGVKD.

This clone was observed a few times. The chain combines TRBV25-1 with TRBJ2-7; TRBD2 matches at 11 bases. With 6 bases clipped from V and 0 bases from J, the junction kept 4 bases outside the gene matches. This CDR3 is built from 15 residues. CDR1 and CDR2 from the germline V gene are MGHDK and SYGVNS. The CDR3 bases are TGTGCCAGCAGCCAAACTAGCGGGAGCTCCTACGAGCAGTACTTC. Its protein product is CASSQTSGSSYEQYF.

A single count supports this clone. The chain carries TRBV29-1 and TRBJ2-5, with 8 bases identical to TRBD2. The germline CDR1 and CDR2 sequences are SQVTM and ANQGSEA. V was pared by 7 bases and J by 4 bases, with 14 bases of the junction left unmatched. The CDR3 consists of 15 residues. The CDR3 loop is CSASAGSGSGETQYF. CDR3 DNA sequence: TGCAGCGCCTCCGCGGGGAGCGGGAGCGGAGAGACCCAGTACTTC.

This chain joins TRBV7-9 and TRBJ2-5; a possible D gene is TRBD1 (6 bases). Per germline, CDR1 SEHNR and CDR2 FQNEAQ (reference sequence). Trimming pared 5 bases from V and 3 bases from J, leaving 10 bases between. The CDR3 length is 13 residues. The CDR3 here is CASSNTGKETQYF. Here the CDR3 DNA reads TGTGCCAGCAGCAACACAGGGAAAGAGACCCAGTACTTC.

The rearrangement joins TRBV30 to TRBJ2-5; 8 bases are shared with TRBD2. With 2 bases clipped from V and 1 base from J, the junction kept 3 bases outside the gene matches. CDR1 GTSNPN and CDR2 SVGIG come from the germline V gene (reference sequence). The CDR3 extends over 14 amino acids. The CDR3 bases are TGTGCCTGGAGTCCACTAGCGGCCCAAGAGACCCAGTACTTC. Translation: CAWSPLAAQETQYF.

V and J are TRBV27 and TRBJ1-5; D unresolved. V lost 6 bases and J 3 bases, leaving 9 bases between the germline ends. CDR3 length equals 13 residues. Germline V gene sequence: CDR1 MNHEY, CDR2 SMNVEV (reference sequence). The CDR3 is CASSLTYNQPQHF. The CDR3 region has the DNA TGTGCCAGCAGCCTGACCTACAATCAGCCCCAGCATTTT.

The rearrangement links TRBV28 to TRBJ2-3; 9 bases are a match to TRBD2. The CDR3 spans 16 residues. Germline CDR1 reads MDHEN; CDR2 reads SYDVKM. Trimming removed 2 bases from V and 1 base from J; junction bases left unmatched: 4. The CDR3, as DNA: TGTGCCAGCAGTTTAGCGACTAGCGGAGGCACAGATACGCAGTATTTT. As protein: CASSLATSGGTDTQYF. Full variable domain (rest looked up from reference TRBV28 and TRBJ2-3): DVKVTQSSRYLVKRTGEKVFLECVQDMDHENMFWYRQDPGLGLRLIYFSYDVKMKEKGDIPEGYSVSREKKERFSLILESASTNQTSMYLCASSLATSGGTDTQYFGPGTRLTVL.

The chain couples TRBV7-6 to TRBJ2-7; tentatively, D is TRBD1 (6 bases). Trimming cost V 4 bases and J 4 bases, with 11 bases left between them. Germline V gene data show CDR1 as SGHVS and CDR2 as FNYEAQ. CDR3 length: 13 residues. This chain's CDR3 is CASSSRGRYEQYF. The CDR3 DNA reads TGTGCCAGCAGCTCCAGGGGAAGGTACGAGCAGTACTTC.

The chain joins TRBV7-9 to TRBJ2-3, with a weak D call TRBD1 (5 bases). The length of the CDR3 is 14 residues. Per germline, CDR1 SEHNR and CDR2 FQNEAQ (reference sequence). Trimming took off 3 bases at V and 1 base at J, with 8 bases between the two ends. The CDR3 loop is CASSFGHGTDTQYF. Here the CDR3 DNA reads TGTGCCAGCAGCTTCGGACACGGCACAGATACGCAGTATTTT.

J is TRBJ1-2 and V is TRBV27; 10 bases fit TRBD1. The CDR3 loop spans 14 amino acids. V lost 5 bases, J lost 4 bases, and 4 bases stayed unmatched. Germline CDR1 reads MNHEY; CDR2 reads SMNVEV (reference sequence). The chain's CDR3 is CASSADRGLYGYTF. Here the CDR3 DNA reads TGTGCCAGCAGTGCCGACAGGGGGCTCTATGGCTACACCTTC.

Comments on this clone: Within the sample, other DNA sequences also encode this same CDR3. The rearrangement uses TRBV5-1 and TRBJ2-7; D is unresolved. The V and J ends lost 3 bases and 3 bases respectively, with 4 bases between them. Germline-derived CDR1 and CDR2 are SGHRS and YFSETQ. The CDR3 covers 11 residues. The CDR3 bases are TGCGCCAGCAGCTCGGACTACGAGCAGTACTTC. Amino acids: CASSSDYEQYF.

This chain joins TRBV2 and TRBJ2-5, with D possibly being TRBD2 (5 bases). There are 14 residues in the CDR3. V shed 2 bases and J shed 5 bases, with 12 bases lying between them. Per the germline V gene, CDR1 is SNHLY and CDR2 is FYNNEI. The CDR3 bases are TGTGCCAGCAGTGAATTACTAGGCGGTGAGACCCAGTACTTC. Protein product: CASSELLGGETQYF.

The V call is TRBV5-1, the J call TRBJ1-3; the D is unclear. Between the trimmed V and J ends, which lost 1 base and 4 bases, there was a span of 9 bases. This CDR3 is built from 14 residues. Per the germline V gene, CDR1 is SGHRS and CDR2 is YFSETQ. CDR3 nucleotides: TGCGCCAGCAGCTTGACAGCGGGAGGAAACACCATATATTTT. Translated, it gives CASSLTAGGNTIYF.

The chain carries TRBV29-1 and TRBJ1-3, with D unclear. The CDR3 is 13 residues long. Germline loops: CDR1 SQVTM, CDR2 ANQGSEA. V lost 7 bases, J lost 0 bases, and 10 bases lay in between. This chain's CDR3 is CSAQSYSGNTIYF. In DNA, the CDR3 is TGCAGCGCTCAAAGTTACTCTGGAAACACCATATATTTT.

The chain couples TRBV6-5 to TRBJ1-1; D may be TRBD1 (5 bases). The CDR3 is 15 residues long. The ends were cut back, 2 bases at V and 0 bases at J, with 10 bases in the middle. Germline assignment: CDR1 MNHEY and CDR2 SVGAGI. CDR3 loop: CASSYGRTMNTEAFF. The CDR3 bases are TGTGCCAGCAGTTACGGTAGGACAATGAACACTGAAGCTTTCTTT.

The chain has TRBV6-5 and TRBJ1-6; tentatively, D is TRBD1 (6 bases). Germline V gene data show CDR1 as MNHEY and CDR2 as SVGAGI. V was trimmed by 11 bases and J by 8 bases, leaving 13 bases between them. This CDR3 has 12 amino acids. For the CDR3, the DNA is TGTGCCGCAAAACAGGGATATTCACCCCTCCACTTT. This translates into CAAKQGYSPLHF.

This chain links TRBV4-2 with TRBJ2-5; 7 nucleotides match TRBD2. CDR1 and CDR2 (germline): LGHNA, YNFKEQ. The CDR3 consists of 15 residues. Losses at the gene ends were 1 base for V and 7 bases for J; bases not matched to a gene: 9. CDR3 protein: CASSQGLAYGGTQYF. The CDR3 bases are TGTGCCAGCAGCCAAGGACTAGCCTACGGGGGGACCCAGTACTTC.

This sequence joins TRBV30 and TRBJ2-2; weak D call: TRBD1 (6 bases). In germline, CDR1 is GTSNPN, CDR2 SVGIG (reference sequence). CDR3 length equals 14 residues. The V end was cut by 3 bases, the J end by 5 bases, with 13 bases between. CDR3 region: CAWSRDTETGELFF. The CDR3 bases are TGTGCCTGGAGCCGGGACACGGAAACCGGGGAGCTGTTTTTT.

This chain uses TRBV29-1 with TRBJ1-2; TRBD1 matches 9 bases. Losses at the gene ends were 6 bases for V and 4 bases for J; bases not matched to a gene: 0. Germline CDR1 and CDR2: SQVTM and ANQGSEA. CDR3 length: 11 amino acids. CDR3 region: CSVQGAYGYTF. Here the CDR3 DNA reads TGCAGCGTACAGGGGGCCTATGGCTACACCTTC.

The chain combines TRBV6-5 with TRBJ1-2; TRBD1 agrees at 8 bases. The V segment lost 6 bases and the J segment 8 bases; nucleotides outside the gene matches: 8. The CDR3 covers 13 residues. Germline V gives CDR1 MNHEY, CDR2 SVGAGI. This CDR3 is CASSRDRIEGYTF. CDR3 nucleotide sequence: TGTGCCAGCAGCCGGGACAGGATAGAAGGCTACACCTTC.

This clone appeared a few times. This chain connects TRBV7-9 to TRBJ2-2; TRBD2 matches 10 bases. Germline CDR1 and CDR2: SEHNR and FQNEAQ (reference sequence). The CDR3 totals 16 residues. Trimming took 1 base from V and 1 from J; bases not matched to a gene: 0. The CDR3 loop is CASSLGLAGNTGELFF. The CDR3 bases are TGTGCCAGCAGCTTAGGACTAGCGGGGAACACCGGGGAGCTGTTTTTT.